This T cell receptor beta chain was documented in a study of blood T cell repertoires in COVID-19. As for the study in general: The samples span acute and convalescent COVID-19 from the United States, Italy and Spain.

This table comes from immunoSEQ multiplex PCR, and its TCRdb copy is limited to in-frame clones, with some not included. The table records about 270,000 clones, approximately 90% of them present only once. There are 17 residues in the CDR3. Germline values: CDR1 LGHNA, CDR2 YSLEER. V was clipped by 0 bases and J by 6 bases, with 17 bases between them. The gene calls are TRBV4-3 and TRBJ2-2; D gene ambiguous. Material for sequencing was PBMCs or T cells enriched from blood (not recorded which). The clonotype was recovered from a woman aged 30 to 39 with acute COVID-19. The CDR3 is CASSQDHGPRLSGELFF. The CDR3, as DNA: TGCGCCAGCAGCCAAGATCATGGCCCTAGATTGTCCGGGGAGCTGTTTTTT.